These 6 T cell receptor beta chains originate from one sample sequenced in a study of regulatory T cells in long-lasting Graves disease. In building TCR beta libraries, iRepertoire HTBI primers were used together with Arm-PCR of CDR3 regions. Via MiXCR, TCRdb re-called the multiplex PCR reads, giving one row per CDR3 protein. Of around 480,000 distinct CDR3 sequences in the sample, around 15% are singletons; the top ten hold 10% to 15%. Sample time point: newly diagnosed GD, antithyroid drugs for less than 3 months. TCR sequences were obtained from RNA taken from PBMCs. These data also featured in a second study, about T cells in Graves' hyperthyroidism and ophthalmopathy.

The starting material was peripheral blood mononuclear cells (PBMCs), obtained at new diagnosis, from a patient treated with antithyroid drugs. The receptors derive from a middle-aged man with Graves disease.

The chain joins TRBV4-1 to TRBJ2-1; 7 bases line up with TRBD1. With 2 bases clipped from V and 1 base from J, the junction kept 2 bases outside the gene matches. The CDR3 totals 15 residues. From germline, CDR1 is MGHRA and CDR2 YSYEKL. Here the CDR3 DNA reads TGCGCCAGCAGCCAACCGACAGGGTCCTACAATGAGCAGTTCTTC. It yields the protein CASSQPTGSYNEQFF.

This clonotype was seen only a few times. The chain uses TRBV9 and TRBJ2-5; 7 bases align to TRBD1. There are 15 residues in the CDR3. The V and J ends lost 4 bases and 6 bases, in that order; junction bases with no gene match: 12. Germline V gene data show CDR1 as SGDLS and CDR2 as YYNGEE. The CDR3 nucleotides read TGTGCCAGCAGCCCCTCCCCCACAGGGGCACAGACCCAGTACTTC. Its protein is CASSPSPTGAQTQYF.

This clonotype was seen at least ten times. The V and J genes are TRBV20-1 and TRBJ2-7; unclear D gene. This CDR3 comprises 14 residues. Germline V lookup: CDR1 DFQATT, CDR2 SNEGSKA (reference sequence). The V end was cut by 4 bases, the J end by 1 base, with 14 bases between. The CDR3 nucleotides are TGCAGTGCTAAAGGCACCGGGTTATCCTACGAGCAGTACTTC. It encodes CSAKGTGLSYEQYF.

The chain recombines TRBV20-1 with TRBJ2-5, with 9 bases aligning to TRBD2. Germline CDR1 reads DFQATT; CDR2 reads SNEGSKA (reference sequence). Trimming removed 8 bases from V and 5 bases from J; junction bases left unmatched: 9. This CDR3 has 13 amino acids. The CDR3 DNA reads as TGCAGTCCTCGAAGGACTAGCGCGGAGACCCAGTACTTC. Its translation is CSPRRTSAETQYF.

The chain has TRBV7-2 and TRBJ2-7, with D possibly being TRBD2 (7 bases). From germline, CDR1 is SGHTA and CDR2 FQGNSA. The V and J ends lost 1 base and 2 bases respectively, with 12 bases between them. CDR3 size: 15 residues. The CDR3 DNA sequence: TGTGCCAGCAGCTTAGAGGGGGGGGGACCCTACGAGCAGTACTTC. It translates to CASSLEGGGPYEQYF.

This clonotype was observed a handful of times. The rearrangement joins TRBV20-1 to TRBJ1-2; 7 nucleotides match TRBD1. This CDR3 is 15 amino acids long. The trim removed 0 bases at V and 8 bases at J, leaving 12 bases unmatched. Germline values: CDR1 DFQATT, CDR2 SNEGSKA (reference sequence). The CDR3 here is CSARDQGQELTGYTF. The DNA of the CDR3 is TGCAGTGCTAGAGATCAAGGACAGGAGCTAACCGGCTACACCTTC.